One sample yielded the 3 T cell receptor beta chains listed below, sequenced in a study of molecular identifiers for immune sequencing clone quantification. MiXCR, run by TCRdb on the PCR reads, gives a single entry per CDR3 protein. This table holds nearly 55,000 distinct CDR3 sequences, around 33% found once. Source material: naive CD8+ T cells from blood, with Jurkat cell RNA spiked in. Subset here: FACS-sorted CD8+CD4-CCR7+CD45RA+ naive T cells. These receptors all come from a human donor in good health. Some libraries in this study had Jurkat cell RNA spiked in.

This clonotype appeared many times. This chain joins TRBV4-2 and TRBJ2-7; TRBD2 agrees at 9 bases. CDR3 length: 15 residues. Germline loops: CDR1 LGHNA, CDR2 YNFKEQ. Losses at the gene ends were 4 bases for V and 6 bases for J; bases not matched to a gene: 10. CDR3 nucleotide sequence: TGTGCCAGCAGCCCTCCGGGACTAGCCCGCCTCGAGCAGTACTTC. Translation: CASSPPGLARLEQYF.

V usage is TRBV5-8 and J usage is TRBJ2-7; D is unclear. The CDR3 sequence is 15 residues long. Deletions cut 0 bases from V and 1 base from J, with 11 bases between. Germline values: CDR1 SGHTS, CDR2 YDEGEE. CDR3 amino acids: CASSLGGRLSYEQYF. The CDR3 DNA reads TGTGCCAGCAGCTTGGGTGGGCGACTTTCCTACGAGCAGTACTTC.

This clonotype has at least ten counts. V and J are TRBV28 and TRBJ1-5; weak D call: TRBD1 (5 bases). Trimming removed 3 bases at V and 9 bases at J, with 12 bases between. Germline assignment: CDR1 MDHEN and CDR2 SYDVKM. The CDR3 consists of 13 residues. In DNA, the CDR3 is TGTGCCAGCAGTTTTGGGGGTCTTGGGCCCCAGCATTTT. Encoded protein: CASSFGGLGPQHF.